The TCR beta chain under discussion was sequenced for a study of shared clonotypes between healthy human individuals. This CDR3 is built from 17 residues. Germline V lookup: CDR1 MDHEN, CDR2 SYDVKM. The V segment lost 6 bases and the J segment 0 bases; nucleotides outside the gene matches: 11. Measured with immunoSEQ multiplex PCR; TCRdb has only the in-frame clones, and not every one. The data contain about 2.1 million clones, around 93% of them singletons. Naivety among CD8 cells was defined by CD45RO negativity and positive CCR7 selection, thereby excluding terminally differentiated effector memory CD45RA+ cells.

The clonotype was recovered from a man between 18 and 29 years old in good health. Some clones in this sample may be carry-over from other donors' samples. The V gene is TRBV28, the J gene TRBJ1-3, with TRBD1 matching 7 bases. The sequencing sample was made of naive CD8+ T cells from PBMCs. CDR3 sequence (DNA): TGTGCCAGCAGCCGGGACAGACTTTTCTCCTCTGGAAACACCATATATTTT. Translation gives CASSRDRLFSSGNTIYF.